This paragraph reports one T cell receptor (beta chain). Its target is unknown. 10 ml of fresh peripheral blood supplied the PBMCs. CDR3 length: 15 amino acids. Germline assignment: CDR1 SEHNR and CDR2 FQNEAQ (reference sequence). The junction had 7 bases not matched to a gene; V was cut back by 1 base and J by 8 bases. This record belongs to a study of T cells in Graves' hyperthyroidism and ophthalmopathy. At the level of the study: Peripheral blood was acquired at first diagnosis, ahead of any therapy whatsoever. Study results and limitations: Most expanded thyroid clonotypes above 0.001 recurred in blood.

TCR beta CDR3 regions were amplified from RNA transcripts. Initially, a first-round RT-PCR of the TCR CDR3 employed the HTBI primer set. TCRdb used MiXCR to reprocess the multiplex PCR reads, holding one entry per CDR3 protein. The table lists 800,000 or so distinct CDR3 sequences, around 38% of them singletons. This TCR was sampled from a man aged 18 to 30 with Graves' hyperthyroidism. The sequenced material came from blood. V is TRBV7-9 and J is TRBJ1-4; 7 bases match TRBD1. As DNA, the CDR3 is TGTGCCAGCAGCTTAGTAACAGGGGAAGCCGAAAAACTGTTTTTT. It codes for CASSLVTGEAEKLFF.